This T cell receptor beta chain was identified during a study of beta chain features in type 1 diabetes. This CDR3 spans 14 amino acids. The germline CDR1 and CDR2 sequences are LNHDA and SQIVND (reference sequence). V was trimmed by 4 bases and J by 3 bases, leaving 11 bases between them. All of the isolated RNA was reverse transcribed, so expressed TCRB transcripts were sequenced. The table came from immunoSEQ multiplex PCR; TCRdb's copy has only in-frame clones and leaves some out. The top ten clones hold less than 0.025% of a sample with about 700,000 clones, 13% of them seen once. This clone has more than one count but fewer than ten. Antigen: not known. Whole-study findings and limits: All four CD4+ subsets of Type 1 diabetes patients contained TCRB CDR3s that were moderately but significantly shorter.

The chain has TRBV19 and TRBJ2-3; D unclear. This clonotype was sampled from a man aged 18 to 30 with type 1 diabetes. Material: naive CD4+ T cells from blood. This CDR3 reads CASSTSTITDTQYF. CDR3 coding DNA: TGTGCCAGTAGTACCTCTACAATAACAGATACGCAGTATTTT.